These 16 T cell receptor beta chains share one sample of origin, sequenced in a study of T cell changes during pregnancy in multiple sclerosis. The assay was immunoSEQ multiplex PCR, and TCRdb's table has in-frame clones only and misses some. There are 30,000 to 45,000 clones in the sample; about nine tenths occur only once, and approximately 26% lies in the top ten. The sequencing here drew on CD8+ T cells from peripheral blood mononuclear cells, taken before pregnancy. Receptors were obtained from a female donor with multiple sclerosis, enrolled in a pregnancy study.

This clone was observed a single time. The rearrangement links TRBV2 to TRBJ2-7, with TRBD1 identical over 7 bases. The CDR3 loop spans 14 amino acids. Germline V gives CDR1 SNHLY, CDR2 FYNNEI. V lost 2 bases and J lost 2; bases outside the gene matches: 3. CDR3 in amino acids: CASSETGVTYEQYF. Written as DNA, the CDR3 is TGTGCCAGCAGTGAAACAGGGGTGACCTACGAGCAGTACTTC. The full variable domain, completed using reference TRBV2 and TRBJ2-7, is EPEVTQTPSHQVTQMGQEVILRCVPISNHLYFYWYRQILGQKVEFLVSFYNNEISEKSEIFDDQFSVERPDGSNFTLKIRSTKLEDSAMYFCASSETGVTYEQYFGPGTRLTVT.

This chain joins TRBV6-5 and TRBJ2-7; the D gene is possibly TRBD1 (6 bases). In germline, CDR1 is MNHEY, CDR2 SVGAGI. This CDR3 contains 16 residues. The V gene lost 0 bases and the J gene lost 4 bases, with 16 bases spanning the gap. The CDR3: CASSYSKPGTNYEQYF. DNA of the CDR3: TGTGCCAGCAGTTACTCGAAGCCCGGGACAAATTACGAGCAGTACTTC.

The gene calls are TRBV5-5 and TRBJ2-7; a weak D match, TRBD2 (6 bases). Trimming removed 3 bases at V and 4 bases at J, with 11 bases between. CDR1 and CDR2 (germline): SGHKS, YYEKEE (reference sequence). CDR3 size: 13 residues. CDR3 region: CASSWDLAYEQYF. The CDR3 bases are TGTGCCAGCAGCTGGGACTTAGCTTACGAGCAGTACTTC.

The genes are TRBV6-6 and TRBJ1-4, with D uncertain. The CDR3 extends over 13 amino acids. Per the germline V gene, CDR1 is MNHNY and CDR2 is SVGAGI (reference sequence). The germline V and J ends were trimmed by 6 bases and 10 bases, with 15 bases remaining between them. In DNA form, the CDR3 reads TGTGCCAGCAGGTCCGGGCCCCGGGGAAAACTGTTTTTT. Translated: CASRSGPRGKLFF.

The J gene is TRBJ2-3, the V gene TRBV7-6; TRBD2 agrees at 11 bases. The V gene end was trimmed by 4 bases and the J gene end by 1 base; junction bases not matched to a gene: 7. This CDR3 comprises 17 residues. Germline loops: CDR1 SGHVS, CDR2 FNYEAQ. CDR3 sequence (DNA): TGTGCCAGCAGCTGGGTTGGGGGACTAGCGGGCACAGATACGCAGTATTTT. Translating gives CASSWVGGLAGTDTQYF.

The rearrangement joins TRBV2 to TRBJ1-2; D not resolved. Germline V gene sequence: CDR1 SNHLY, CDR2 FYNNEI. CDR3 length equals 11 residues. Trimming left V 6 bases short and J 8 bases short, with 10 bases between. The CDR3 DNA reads TGTGCCAGCAGGATTGGAGGAGGCTACACCTTC. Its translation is CASRIGGGYTF.

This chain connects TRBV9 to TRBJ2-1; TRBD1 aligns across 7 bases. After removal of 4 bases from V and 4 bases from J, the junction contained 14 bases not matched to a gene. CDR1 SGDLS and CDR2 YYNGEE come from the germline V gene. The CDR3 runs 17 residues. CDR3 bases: TGTGCCAGCAGCTTAAGCCGGGACAGAGACCTTTACAATGAGCAGTTCTTC. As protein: CASSLSRDRDLYNEQFF.

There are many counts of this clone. Here the CDR3 reads CASSSSPTGRTEAFF. CDR3 in DNA: TGTGCCAGCAGCTCCAGTCCGACAGGGAGGACTGAAGCTTTCTTT. The chain is built from TRBV7-2 and TRBJ1-1; 7 bases map to TRBD1. The CDR3 is 15 residues long. The germline V gene has CDR1 SGHTA and CDR2 FQGNSA. V was clipped by 4 bases and J by 5 bases; unmatched bases: 10.

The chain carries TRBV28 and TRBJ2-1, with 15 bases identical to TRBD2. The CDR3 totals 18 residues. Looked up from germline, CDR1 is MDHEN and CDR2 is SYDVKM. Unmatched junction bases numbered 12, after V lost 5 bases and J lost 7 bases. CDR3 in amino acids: CASSPPRTSGRAENEQFF. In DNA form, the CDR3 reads TGTGCCAGCAGTCCCCCACGGACTAGCGGGAGGGCCGAGAATGAGCAGTTCTTC. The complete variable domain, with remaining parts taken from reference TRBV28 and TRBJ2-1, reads DVKVTQSSRYLVKRTGEKVFLECVQDMDHENMFWYRQDPGLGLRLIYFSYDVKMKEKGDIPEGYSVSREKKERFSLILESASTNQTSMYLCASSPPRTSGRAENEQFFGPGTRLTVL.

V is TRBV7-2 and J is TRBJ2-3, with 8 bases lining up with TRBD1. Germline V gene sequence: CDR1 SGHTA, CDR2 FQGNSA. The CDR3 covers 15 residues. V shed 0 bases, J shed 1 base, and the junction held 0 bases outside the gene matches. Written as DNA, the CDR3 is TGTGCCAGCAGCTTAGCGGACAGGGGCACAGATACGCAGTATTTT. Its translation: CASSLADRGTDTQYF.

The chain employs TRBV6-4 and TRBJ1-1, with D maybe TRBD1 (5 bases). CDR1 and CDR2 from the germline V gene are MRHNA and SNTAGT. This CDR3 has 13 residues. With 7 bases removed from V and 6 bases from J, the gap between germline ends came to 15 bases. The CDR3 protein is CASTVSPGSEAFF. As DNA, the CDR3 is TGTGCCAGCACAGTATCCCCAGGGTCTGAAGCTTTCTTT.

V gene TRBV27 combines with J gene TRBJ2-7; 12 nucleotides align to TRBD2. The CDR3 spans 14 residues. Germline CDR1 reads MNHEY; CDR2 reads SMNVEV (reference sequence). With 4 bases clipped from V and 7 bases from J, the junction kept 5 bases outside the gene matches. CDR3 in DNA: TGTGCCAGCAGTTCTGGAACTAGCGGGAGGGAGCAGTACTTC. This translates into CASSSGTSGREQYF.

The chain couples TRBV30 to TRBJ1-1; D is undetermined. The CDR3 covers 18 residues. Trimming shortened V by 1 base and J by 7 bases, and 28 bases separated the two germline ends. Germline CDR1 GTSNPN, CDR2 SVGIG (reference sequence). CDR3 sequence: CAWSARGVQKTRNYEAFF. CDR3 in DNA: TGTGCCTGGAGTGCCCGTGGTGTCCAGAAGACACGAAATTATGAAGCTTTCTTT.

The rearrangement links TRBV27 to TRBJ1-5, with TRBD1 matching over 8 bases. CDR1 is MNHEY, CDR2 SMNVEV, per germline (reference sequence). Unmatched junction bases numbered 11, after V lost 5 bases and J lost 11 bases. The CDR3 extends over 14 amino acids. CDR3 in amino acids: CASSDSGGQESQHF. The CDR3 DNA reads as TGTGCCAGCAGTGACTCAGGGGGCCAGGAGTCCCAGCATTTT.

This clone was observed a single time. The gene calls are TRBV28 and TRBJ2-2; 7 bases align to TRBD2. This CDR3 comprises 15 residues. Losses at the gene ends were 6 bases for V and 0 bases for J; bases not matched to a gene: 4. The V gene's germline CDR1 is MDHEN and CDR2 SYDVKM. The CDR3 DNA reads TGTGCCAGCAGGGGCGGGGGAACGAACACCGGGGAGCTGTTTTTT. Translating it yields CASRGGGTNTGELFF. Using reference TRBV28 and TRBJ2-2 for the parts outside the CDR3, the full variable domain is DVKVTQSSRYLVKRTGEKVFLECVQDMDHENMFWYRQDPGLGLRLIYFSYDVKMKEKGDIPEGYSVSREKKERFSLILESASTNQTSMYLCASRGGGTNTGELFFGEGSRLTVL.

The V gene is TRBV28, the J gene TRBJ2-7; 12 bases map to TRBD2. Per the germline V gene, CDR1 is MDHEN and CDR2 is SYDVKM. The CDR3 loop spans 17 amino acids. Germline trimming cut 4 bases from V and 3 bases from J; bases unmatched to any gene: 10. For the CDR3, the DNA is TGTGCCAGCAGTTCGTATCCGACTAGCGGGAGAGTCTACGAGCAGTACTTC. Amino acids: CASSSYPTSGRVYEQYF.